Presented here are 21 T cell receptor beta chains from one specimen sequenced in a study of cytomegalovirus exposure and HLA in healthy donors. Primers for the PCR totalled 60 Vbeta and 13 Jbeta. Produced via immunoSEQ multiplex PCR; TCRdb's table is partial and in-frame only. Of roughly 200,000 clones in the sample, roughly four fifths were seen once. Sequencing used PBMCs. All receptors come from a young man in good health and CMV-seronegative.

The chain employs TRBV2 and TRBJ2-1, with D maybe TRBD2 (5 bases). V was pared by 5 bases and J by 10 bases, with 12 bases between. The CDR3 consists of 12 residues. Germline lookup yields CDR1 SNHLY and CDR2 FYNNEI. This CDR3 is CASSSEGFEQFF. CDR3 in DNA: TGTGCCAGCAGTTCTGAGGGTTTCGAGCAGTTCTTC.

The CDR3 region is CASSTMASSAYEQYF. As DNA, the CDR3 is TGTGCCAGCAGTACGATGGCTAGCAGCGCCTACGAGCAGTACTTC. The rearrangement joins TRBV27 to TRBJ2-7; a weak D match, TRBD2 (5 bases). CDR3 length: 15 residues. The germline V gene has CDR1 MNHEY and CDR2 SMNVEV (reference sequence). The V and J ends lost 5 bases and 2 bases respectively, with 16 bases between them.

V gene TRBV7-2 combines with J gene TRBJ2-5, with 7 bases fitting TRBD1. Germline V CDR1 and CDR2: SGHTA, FQGNSA. This CDR3 region has 14 residues. Losses at the gene ends were 4 bases for V and 5 bases for J; bases not matched to a gene: 7. The CDR3 spells CASSSRGWVETQYF. CDR3 DNA sequence: TGTGCCAGCAGCTCCAGGGGGTGGGTGGAGACCCAGTACTTC.

This clone was picked up a small number of times. V usage is TRBV11-1 and J usage is TRBJ1-5, with 9 bases fitting TRBD1. V gave up 4 bases and J gave up 6 bases; unmatched junction bases: 4. The V gene's germline CDR1 is SGHAT and CDR2 FQDESV (reference sequence). The CDR3 is 14 residues long. CDR3 sequence reads: CASSSGQGSQPQHF. In DNA, the CDR3 is TGTGCCAGCAGCTCAGGACAGGGGAGTCAGCCCCAGCATTTT.

J is TRBJ2-7 and V is TRBV5-6, with 8 bases aligning to TRBD1. The CDR3 is made up of 14 amino acids. The germline V gene encodes CDR1 SGHDT and CDR2 YYEEEE. After removal of 3 bases from V and 4 bases from J, the junction contained 6 bases not matched to a gene. The CDR3 DNA is TGTGCCAGCAGCTGGGGGACAGGAGGGTACGAGCAGTACTTC. Protein: CASSWGTGGYEQYF.

The rearrangement links TRBV30 to TRBJ1-6; a possible D gene is TRBD1 (6 bases). Germline CDR1 GTSNPN, CDR2 SVGIG (reference sequence). The V and J ends lost 5 bases and 9 bases respectively, with 17 bases between them. The CDR3 consists of 14 residues. CDR3 DNA: TGTGCCTGGGCCAATACAGGGCCGGGTTCACCCCTCCACTTT. As protein: CAWANTGPGSPLHF.

The CDR3 region is CASTVDRGSPGELFF. DNA for the CDR3: TGTGCCAGTACCGTGGACAGGGGGTCTCCCGGGGAGCTGTTTTTT. This chain joins TRBV19 and TRBJ2-2; 10 bases line up with TRBD1. There are 15 residues in the CDR3. CDR1 and CDR2 (germline): LNHDA, SQIVND (reference sequence). V shed 7 bases and J 6 bases; nucleotides not matched to a gene: 8.

The chain recombines TRBV5-4 with TRBJ2-4; a weak D match, TRBD1 (8 bases). Germline V gives CDR1 SGHNT, CDR2 YYREEE (reference sequence). CDR3 length equals 17 residues. V shed 3 bases and J shed 2 bases, with 18 bases lying between them. This chain's CDR3 is CASSYGTGGDSKNIQYF. For the CDR3, the DNA is TGTGCCAGCAGCTACGGTACAGGGGGGGATTCCAAAAACATTCAGTACTTC.

The chain links TRBV5-4 to TRBJ2-3; 7 positions agree with TRBD2. V dropped 3 bases and J dropped 0; count of bases not matched to a gene: 7. Germline lookup yields CDR1 SGHNT and CDR2 YYREEE (reference sequence). This CDR3 contains 16 residues. This CDR3 is CASSSAASGSTDTQYF. In DNA, the CDR3 is TGTGCCAGCAGCTCAGCGGCTAGCGGTAGCACAGATACGCAGTATTTT.

The chain links TRBV10-3 to TRBJ1-1; D is possibly TRBD1 (5 bases). The germline CDR1 and CDR2 sequences are ENHRY and SYGVKD. The CDR3 contains 13 residues. The V end lost 6 bases, the J end lost 4 bases, and 12 bases lay between the germline ends. In DNA form, the CDR3 reads TGTGCCATCAGCCAGGGAGGCGGCACTGAAGCTTTCTTT. It encodes CAISQGGGTEAFF.

This clone appeared a single time. This rearrangement joins TRBV11-2 to TRBJ2-2; 7 positions match TRBD1. J gave up 5 bases and V 5 bases, and 8 bases lay outside the gene matches. The CDR3 totals 15 residues. Germline CDR1 SGHAT, CDR2 FQNNGV. This CDR3 reads CASSASGQKTGELFF. The CDR3 DNA reads as TGTGCCAGCAGCGCATCGGGACAGAAAACCGGGGAGCTGTTTTTT.

As to this clone: At one end the junction does not follow the germline gene, possibly because of a read error. As DNA, the CDR3 is TGTGCCAGCAGCCCCCTTATTTATGGGGCGACCTACGAGCAGTATTTC. This encodes CASSPLIYGATYEQYF. The rearrangement joins TRBV9 to TRBJ2-7; a weak D match, TRBD1 (5 bases). The length of the CDR3 is 16 residues. The germline gives CDR1 SGDLS, CDR2 YYNGEE.

V usage is TRBV28 and J usage is TRBJ1-6; D is perhaps TRBD1 (5 bases). The V end lost 1 base, the J end lost 1 base, and 14 bases lay between the germline ends. This CDR3 is built from 18 residues. In germline, CDR1 is MDHEN, CDR2 SYDVKM. CDR3 in amino acids: CASSLSGWGRSYNSPLHF. DNA for the CDR3: TGTGCCAGCAGTTTATCGGGGTGGGGGAGGTCCTATAATTCACCCCTCCACTTT.

V and J are TRBV9 and TRBJ2-1; D uncertain. This CDR3 region has 15 residues. V was clipped by 0 bases and J by 5 bases, with 12 bases between them. CDR1 and CDR2 from the germline V gene are SGDLS and YYNGEE. The CDR3 loop is CASSVALRLDNEQFF. CDR3 bases: TGTGCCAGCAGCGTAGCCCTTCGGTTAGACAATGAGCAGTTCTTC.

V gene TRBV5-1 combines with J gene TRBJ2-1, with a tentative D call TRBD2 (5 bases). Germline V gene sequence: CDR1 SGHRS, CDR2 YFSETQ. Trimming took 3 bases from V and 6 from J, leaving 10 bases between them. There are 13 residues in the CDR3. The CDR3 spells CASSSREPNEQFF. In DNA, the CDR3 is TGCGCCAGCAGCTCCCGGGAACCCAATGAGCAGTTCTTC.

The sample holds a few counts of this clone. The chain is built from TRBV9 and TRBJ1-2; D ambiguous. This CDR3 has 15 amino acids. Germline V gene sequence: CDR1 SGDLS, CDR2 YYNGEE. The V end was cut by 1 base, the J end by 5 bases, with 15 bases between. Here the CDR3 reads CASSVSSGTSYGYTF. The DNA of the CDR3 is TGTGCCAGCAGCGTATCGTCAGGAACTTCGTATGGCTACACCTTC.

V and J are TRBV6-4 and TRBJ2-3, with 16 bases that match TRBD2. V shed 6 bases and J 4 bases; nucleotides not matched to a gene: 4. The V gene's germline CDR1 is MRHNA and CDR2 SNTAGT. This CDR3 comprises 16 residues. The CDR3 sequence is CASSEGTSGGADTQYF. CDR3 bases: TGTGCCAGCAGCGAGGGGACTAGCGGGGGGGCAGATACGCAGTATTTT.

About this clone itself: Mismatch with germline at one junction end may stem from a read error. This chain uses TRBV4-1 with TRBJ1-2, with TRBD1 matching over 7 bases. From germline, CDR1 is MGHRA and CDR2 YSYEKL. This CDR3 is built from 13 residues. As DNA, the CDR3 is TGCGCCAGCAGCCCAGACTCCGGGACAGAACTCGCCTTC. As protein: CASSPDSGTELAF.

The chain uses TRBV6-5 and TRBJ2-2; TRBD1 aligns across 7 bases. Germline loops: CDR1 MNHEY, CDR2 SVGAGI. The CDR3 is 15 residues long. The J segment lost 4 bases and the V segment lost 0 bases, leaving 2 bases of the junction unmatched. Here the CDR3 DNA reads TGTGCCAGCAGTTACTCGGGACAGCTCACCGGGGAGCTGTTTTTT. This sequence encodes CASSYSGQLTGELFF.

The gene calls are TRBV18 and TRBJ2-7; TRBD1 matches 10 bases. CDR1 is KGHSH and CDR2 is LQKENI in the germline V gene. The CDR3 is 15 amino acids. Losses at the gene ends were 0 bases for V and 2 bases for J; bases not matched to a gene: 1. CDR3 protein: CASSPPGQGTYEQYF. The CDR3 DNA reads TGTGCCAGCTCACCACCGGGACAGGGGACCTACGAGCAGTACTTC.

The chain uses TRBV5-6 and TRBJ2-4; D ambiguous. This CDR3 has 16 residues. The V gene lost 4 bases and the J gene lost 0 bases, with 14 bases spanning the gap. The germline CDR1 and CDR2 sequences are SGHDT and YYEEEE. CDR3 coding DNA: TGTGCCAGCAGCACTATCCCCGGCGGAGCCAAAAACATTCAGTACTTC. This translates into CASSTIPGGAKNIQYF.